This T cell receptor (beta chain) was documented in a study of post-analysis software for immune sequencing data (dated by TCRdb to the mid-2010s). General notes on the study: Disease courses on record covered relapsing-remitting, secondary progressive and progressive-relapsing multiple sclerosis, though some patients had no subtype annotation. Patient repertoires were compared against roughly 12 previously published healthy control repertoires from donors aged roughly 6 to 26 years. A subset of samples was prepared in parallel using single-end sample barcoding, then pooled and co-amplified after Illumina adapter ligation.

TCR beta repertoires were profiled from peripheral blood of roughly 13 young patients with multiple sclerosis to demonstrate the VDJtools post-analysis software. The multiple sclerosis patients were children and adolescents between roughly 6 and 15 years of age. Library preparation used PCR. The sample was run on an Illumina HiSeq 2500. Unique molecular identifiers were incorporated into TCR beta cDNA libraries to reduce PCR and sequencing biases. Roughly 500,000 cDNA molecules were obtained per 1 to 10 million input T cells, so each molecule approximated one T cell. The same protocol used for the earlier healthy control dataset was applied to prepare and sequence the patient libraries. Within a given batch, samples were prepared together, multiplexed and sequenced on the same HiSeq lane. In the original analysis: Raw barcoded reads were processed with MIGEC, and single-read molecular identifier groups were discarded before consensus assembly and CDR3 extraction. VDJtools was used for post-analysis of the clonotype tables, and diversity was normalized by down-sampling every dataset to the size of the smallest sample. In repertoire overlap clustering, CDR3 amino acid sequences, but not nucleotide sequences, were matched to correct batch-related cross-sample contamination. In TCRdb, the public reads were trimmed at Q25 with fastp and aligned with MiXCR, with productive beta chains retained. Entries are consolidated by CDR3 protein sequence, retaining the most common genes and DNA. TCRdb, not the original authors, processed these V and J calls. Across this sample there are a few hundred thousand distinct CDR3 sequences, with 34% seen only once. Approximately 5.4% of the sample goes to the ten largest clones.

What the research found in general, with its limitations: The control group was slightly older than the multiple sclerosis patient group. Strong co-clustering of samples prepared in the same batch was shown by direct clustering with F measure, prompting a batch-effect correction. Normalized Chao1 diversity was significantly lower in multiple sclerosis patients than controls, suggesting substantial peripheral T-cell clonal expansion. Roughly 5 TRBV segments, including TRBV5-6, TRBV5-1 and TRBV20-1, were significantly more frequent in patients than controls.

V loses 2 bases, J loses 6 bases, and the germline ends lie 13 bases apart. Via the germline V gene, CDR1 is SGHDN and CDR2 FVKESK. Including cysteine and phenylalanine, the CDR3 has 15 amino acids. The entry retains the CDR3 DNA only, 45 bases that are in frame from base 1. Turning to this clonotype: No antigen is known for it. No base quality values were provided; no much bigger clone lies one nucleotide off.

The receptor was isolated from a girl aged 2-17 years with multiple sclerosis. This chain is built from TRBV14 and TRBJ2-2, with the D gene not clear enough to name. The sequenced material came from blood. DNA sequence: TGTGCCAGCAGCCAACTACTCTCGTATGCCGGGGAGCTGTTTTTT. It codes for CASSQLLSYAGELFF.